Presented here are 26 T cell receptor beta chains from one specimen sequenced in a study of immune heterogeneity within non-small cell lung tumors. Template was bulk tumor genomic DNA, roughly 650 ng per sample. Surgical sampling yielded several biopsies per primary tumor (spaced far apart). Surgery that was curative in intent was performed on patients with untreated, newly diagnosed non-small cell lung cancer. Multiplex PCR relied on 32 V and 13 J primers to amplify TCR beta CDR3. TCRdb ran MiXCR on the multiplex PCR reads and lists one entry per CDR3 protein. The table lists about 15,000 distinct CDR3 sequences, about a third of them singletons. Sequencing was carried out using lung tumor tissue. The receptors derive from a woman between 50 and 59 years old with non-small cell lung cancer.

Relative to its sample, this clonotype is medium-sized (0.01 to 0.1%). The chain uses TRBV5-5 and TRBJ1-3; no definite D call. The CDR3 is 17 residues long. The V end was cut by 4 bases, the J end by 0 bases, with 17 bases between. CDR1 is SGHKS and CDR2 is YYEKEE in the germline V gene (reference sequence). The CDR3 DNA sequence: TGTGCCAGCAGCCTTTTTCCCCCCAGGCCCTCTGGAAACACCATATATTTT. It translates to CASSLFPPRPSGNTIYF.

To note about this clonotype: A much larger clone lies one base from this, so it may be a read error. This chain uses TRBV6-4 with TRBJ2-1, with D possibly being TRBD1 (5 bases). The length of the CDR3 is 13 residues. Germline assignment: CDR1 MRHNA and CDR2 SNTAGT. The CDR3 sequence is CASRTGAGNEKFF. DNA for the CDR3: TGTGCCAGCAGAACTGGGGCAGGGAATGAGAAGTTCTTC.

At least ten counts were recorded for this clonotype. The chain employs TRBV20-1 and TRBJ2-7; D possibly corresponds to TRBD1 (5 bases). Germline V gene sequence: CDR1 DFQATT, CDR2 SNEGSKA (reference sequence). V was trimmed by 1 base and J by 0 bases, leaving 22 bases between them. CDR3 length equals 18 residues. CDR3 DNA sequence: TGCAGTGCTAGAGTAGTTCACCTGGGGCGGACAAGCTCCTACGAGCAGTACTTC. This codes for CSARVVHLGRTSSYEQYF.

The V and J genes are TRBV27 and TRBJ1-1; TRBD1 might be the D (5 bases). The germline V gene has CDR1 MNHEY and CDR2 SMNVEV (reference sequence). The CDR3 sequence is 14 residues long. V shed 2 bases and J shed 0 bases, with 7 bases lying between them. CDR3 sequence reads: CASSLRGLNTEAFF. The CDR3 DNA sequence: TGTGCCAGCAGTTTAAGGGGCTTGAACACTGAAGCTTTCTTT.

This clonotype was seen repeatedly, ten times or more. The junction differs from germline at one of its ends, possibly a read error. V and J are TRBV7-7 and TRBJ2-1; TRBD1 aligns across 12 bases. CDR3 length equals 15 residues. From germline, CDR1 is SSHAT and CDR2 FNYEAQ (reference sequence). This CDR3 reads CASSRGTGGFDEQFF. Written as DNA, the CDR3 is TGTGCTAGCAGCCGCGGGACAGGGGGCTTCGATGAGCAGTTCTTC.

This clonotype was observed a few times. CDR3 protein: CASSLFGAATEAFF. CDR3 DNA sequence: TGTGCCAGCAGTCTCTTCGGGGCGGCGACTGAAGCTTTCTTT. The chain joins TRBV6-1 to TRBJ1-1, with D possibly being TRBD1 (5 bases). Deletions cut 5 bases from V and 5 bases from J, with 15 bases between. The CDR3 totals 14 residues. Germline V gives CDR1 MNHNS, CDR2 SASEGT.

This clonotype is medium-sized by share. CDR3 region: CASSFGGFWDNSPLHF. DNA of the CDR3: TGTGCCAGCAGTTTTGGAGGATTCTGGGATAATTCACCCCTCCACTTT. The chain recombines TRBV28 with TRBJ1-6; D is unclear. The CDR3 contains 16 residues. Germline assignment: CDR1 MDHEN and CDR2 SYDVKM. V was shortened by 3 bases and J by 5 bases, with 14 bases between the two germline ends.

Relative to its sample, this clonotype is medium-sized. V gene TRBV24-1 combines with J gene TRBJ2-3; D might be TRBD1 (6 bases). From germline, CDR1 is KGHDR and CDR2 SFDVKD. This CDR3 has 17 residues. V lost 0 bases and J 0 bases, leaving 12 bases between the germline ends. The CDR3 DNA reads as TGTGCCACCAGTGATTTGAGGGGGACCTCTAGCACAGATACGCAGTATTTT. Protein product: CATSDLRGTSSTDTQYF.

This clonotype showed up many times. The chain combines TRBV5-1 with TRBJ2-7, with 9 bases fitting TRBD1. The CDR3 runs 14 residues. Germline lookup yields CDR1 SGHRS and CDR2 YFSETQ. V was clipped by 5 bases and J by 4 bases; unmatched bases: 7. The CDR3 protein is CASRSGTGNYEQYF. The CDR3 DNA follows: TGCGCCAGCAGGTCCGGGACAGGGAATTACGAGCAGTACTTC.

This clonotype has a count of ten or more. The gene calls are TRBV7-9 and TRBJ2-3; D gene uncertain. The length of the CDR3 is 11 residues. Germline CDR1 SEHNR, CDR2 FQNEAQ (reference sequence). Trimming took 6 bases from V and 6 from J, leaving 7 bases between them. The CDR3, as DNA: TGTGCCAGCAGTGACGTGGATACGCAGTATTTT. It encodes CASSDVDTQYF.

This clonotype was recorded a few times. This may stem from a read error, because a much larger clone lies one nucleotide away. This rearrangement joins TRBV19 to TRBJ1-6, with 7 nucleotides matching TRBD1. Germline CDR1 and CDR2: LNHDA and SQIVND (reference sequence). This CDR3 comprises 13 residues. V shed 5 bases and J 9 bases; nucleotides not matched to a gene: 4. The CDR3 here is CASSSTGASPLHF. As DNA, the CDR3 is TGTGCCAGTAGTTCCACAGGGGCTTCACCCCTCCACTTT.

Only a few counts were recorded for this clonotype. The V and J genes are TRBV25-1 and TRBJ1-5; 9 positions agree with TRBD1. The CDR3 extends over 15 amino acids. Germline loops: CDR1 MGHDK, CDR2 SYGVNS. The trim removed 3 bases at V and 5 bases at J, leaving 5 bases unmatched. The CDR3 region has the DNA TGTGCCAGCAGTGATACCGGGACAGGGCATCAGCCCCAGCATTTT. It encodes CASSDTGTGHQPQHF.

This clonotype rates as medium-sized. The V call is TRBV28, the J call TRBJ2-2; D is perhaps TRBD1 (5 bases). CDR3 length: 18 residues. Germline V gene data show CDR1 as MDHEN and CDR2 as SYDVKM. With 6 bases removed from V and 1 base from J, the gap between germline ends came to 21 bases. The DNA for the CDR3 is TGTGCCAGCAGACATATGCCCTGGCAGGGATGGAACACCGGGGAGCTGTTTTTT. Protein sequence: CASRHMPWQGWNTGELFF.

By share, this clonotype ranks as medium-sized. The V call is TRBV2, the J call TRBJ2-4; 8 nucleotides agree with TRBD2. Germline trimming cut 3 bases from V and 1 base from J; bases unmatched to any gene: 8. This CDR3 is built from 17 residues. In germline, CDR1 is SNHLY, CDR2 FYNNEI. The CDR3 nucleotides read TGTGCCAGCAGTGACGGGGGGGTCTTGGTCGCCAAAAACATTCAGTACTTC. Translation gives CASSDGGVLVAKNIQYF.

Concerning this clonotype: A much larger clone differs by one base, so this may be a read error. The genes are TRBV6-4 and TRBJ2-7, with 10 bases identical to TRBD1. The CDR3 length is 15 residues. From germline, CDR1 is MRHNA and CDR2 SNTAGT. The CDR3 DNA sequence: TGTTCCAGCAGAGCCGGGACAGGGGTCGACTACGAGCAGTACTTC. Amino acid sequence: CSSRAGTGVDYEQYF.

This clonotype was detected only a few times. In this CDR3 the conserved last residue, phenylalanine or tryptophan, is missing, so a read error is likely. This chain joins TRBV29-1 and TRBJ2-7, with D possibly matching TRBD1 (5 bases). V lost 7 bases, J lost 2 bases, and 18 bases lay in between. Germline lookup yields CDR1 SQVTM and CDR2 ANQGSEA. This CDR3 spans 14 amino acids. The CDR3 loop is CSAQTWAGTYEQYL. In DNA, the CDR3 is TGCAGCGCCCAGACCTGGGCAGGGACCTACGAGCAGTACTTA.

The sample holds many counts of this clonotype. The J gene is TRBJ1-2, the V gene TRBV6-4; tentatively, D is TRBD1 (5 bases). The CDR3 loop spans 16 amino acids. Trimming took 4 bases from V and 4 from J, leaving 19 bases between them. CDR1 is MRHNA and CDR2 is SNTAGT in the germline V gene. CDR3 sequence reads: CASSGGRARLSYGYTF. In DNA, the CDR3 is TGTGCCAGCAGTGGGGGGAGGGCTCGGTTGAGCTATGGCTACACCTTC.

This clonotype was observed at least ten times. The rearrangement uses TRBV5-1 and TRBJ2-1, with 10 bases lining up with TRBD2. This CDR3 spans 18 amino acids. V shed 0 bases, J shed 3 bases, and the junction held 9 bases outside the gene matches. Per the germline V gene, CDR1 is SGHRS and CDR2 is YFSETQ. The CDR3 protein is CASSLASGGAEYYNEQFF. In DNA form, the CDR3 reads TGCGCCAGCAGCTTGGCCAGCGGGGGGGCCGAATACTACAATGAGCAGTTCTTC.

V is TRBV27 and J is TRBJ2-3; TRBD2 is a possible D gene (6 bases). The V end lost 4 bases, the J end lost 5 bases, and 10 bases lay between the germline ends. Germline CDR1 and CDR2: MNHEY and SMNVEV (reference sequence). This CDR3 contains 13 residues. The CDR3 DNA reads as TGTGCCAGCAGTTGGAGGGCTGGAGATACGCAGTATTTT. Protein sequence: CASSWRAGDTQYF.

This clonotype was picked up one time. The chain employs TRBV2 and TRBJ2-5; TRBD1 is a possible D gene (6 bases). The better agreement between TRBJ2-1 and the DNA end casts doubt on the J call. CDR3 length: 14 residues. Germline V gene data show CDR1 as SNHLY and CDR2 as FYNNEI. CDR3 sequence (DNA): TGTGCCAGCATTACCAACCCAGGGGTCAATGAGCAGTTCTTC. It translates to CASITNPGVNEQFF.

Many counts were recorded for this clonotype. V is TRBV20-1 and J is TRBJ1-5; D gene uncertain. CDR1 and CDR2 (germline): DFQATT, SNEGSKA (reference sequence). CDR3 length: 14 residues. V shed 5 bases and J shed 4 bases, with 15 bases lying between them. CDR3 region: CSAPPQRGNQPQHF. The DNA for the CDR3 is TGCAGTGCTCCCCCACAGAGAGGGAATCAGCCCCAGCATTTT.

The CDR3, as DNA: TGTGCCATCAGTGTGGTTTCCCAGGGCAGGGACGGCTACACCTTC. It specifies CAISVVSQGRDGYTF. The chain links TRBV10-3 to TRBJ1-2, with D perhaps matching TRBD1 (5 bases). Germline V gives CDR1 ENHRY, CDR2 SYGVKD. The CDR3 is 15 amino acids. V lost 4 bases, J lost 8 bases, and 20 bases lay in between.

Relative to its sample, this clonotype is medium-sized (0.01 to 0.1%). The chain has TRBV11-2 and TRBJ2-7, with TRBD1 matching over 9 bases. V lost 4 bases and J lost 6; bases outside the gene matches: 10. Germline CDR1 is SGHAT and CDR2 is FQNNGV. This CDR3 has 15 amino acids. The CDR3, as DNA: TGTGCCAGCAGCTACCTCGACAGGGGGAATAGCGAGCAGTACTTC. Its protein product is CASSYLDRGNSEQYF.

This rearrangement joins TRBV25-1 to TRBJ1-1; possibly TRBD1 for D (5 bases). Germline loops: CDR1 MGHDK, CDR2 SYGVNS. Trimming pared 2 bases from V and 3 bases from J, leaving 10 bases between. The CDR3 length is 14 residues. The CDR3: CASSEISRDTEAFF. CDR3 nucleotides: TGTGCCAGCAGTGAAATCAGCAGGGACACTGAAGCTTTCTTT.

This clonotype was picked up a small number of times. V gene TRBV27 combines with J gene TRBJ1-5; D not certain. The germline V gene encodes CDR1 MNHEY and CDR2 SMNVEV (reference sequence). V was pared by 4 bases and J by 1 base, with 11 bases between. This CDR3 spans 15 amino acids. The CDR3 DNA follows: TGTGCCAGCAGTTCCCACCCCCCCAGCAATCAGCCCCAGCATTTT. Amino acid sequence: CASSSHPPSNQPQHF.

Comment on this clonotype: A much larger clone is a single base away; this may be a read error. This rearrangement joins TRBV6-1 to TRBJ1-6, with 8 bases identical to TRBD1. Germline V gives CDR1 MNHNS, CDR2 SASEGT. This CDR3 spans 13 amino acids. V shed 6 bases, J shed 10 bases, and the junction held 5 bases outside the gene matches. The CDR3 reads CASSTDRGSPLHF. Here the CDR3 DNA reads TGTGCCAGCAGCACAGACAGGGGATCACCCCTCCACTTT.